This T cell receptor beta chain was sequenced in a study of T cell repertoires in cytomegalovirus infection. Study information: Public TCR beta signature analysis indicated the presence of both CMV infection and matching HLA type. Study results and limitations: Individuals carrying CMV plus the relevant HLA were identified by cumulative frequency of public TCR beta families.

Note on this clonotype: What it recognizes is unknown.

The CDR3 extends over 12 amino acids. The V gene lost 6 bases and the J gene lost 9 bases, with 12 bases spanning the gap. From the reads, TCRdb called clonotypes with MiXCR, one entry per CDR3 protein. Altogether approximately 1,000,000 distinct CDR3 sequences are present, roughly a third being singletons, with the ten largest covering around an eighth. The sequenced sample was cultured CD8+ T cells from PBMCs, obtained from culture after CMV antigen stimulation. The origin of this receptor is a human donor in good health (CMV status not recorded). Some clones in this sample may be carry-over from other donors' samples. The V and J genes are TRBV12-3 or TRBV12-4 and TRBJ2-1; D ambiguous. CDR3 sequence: CASSMPKSEQFF. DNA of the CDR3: TGTGCCAGCAGCATGCCCAAGAGTGAGCAGTTCTTC.